A single sample gave rise to the 29 T cell receptor beta chains below, sequenced in a study of human CD4 T cells and Enterobacteriaceae. All CD4+ cells other than CD45RA+CCR7+CD95- naive cells were sorted as memory, over 95% pure. Method: immunoSEQ multiplex PCR; TCRdb's copy keeps in-frame clones and lacks some. The table has about 27,000 clones, approximately 78% seen once. Sequencing was performed on memory CD4+ T cells from blood. The receptors shown here come from a human donor in good health.

V usage is TRBV2 and J usage is TRBJ2-7; 7 nucleotides agree with TRBD1. Per the germline V gene, CDR1 is SNHLY and CDR2 is FYNNEI. With 5 bases clipped from V and 6 bases from J, the junction kept 10 bases outside the gene matches. CDR3 length: 14 amino acids. The CDR3 spells CASSRDSGIGEQYF. The CDR3, as DNA: TGTGCCAGCAGTCGGGACAGTGGAATCGGCGAGCAGTACTTC. Variable domain in full (rest from reference TRBV2 and TRBJ2-7): EPEVTQTPSHQVTQMGQEVILRCVPISNHLYFYWYRQILGQKVEFLVSFYNNEISEKSEIFDDQFSVERPDGSNFTLKIRSTKLEDSAMYFCASSRDSGIGEQYFGPGTRLTVT.

V gene TRBV5-4 combines with J gene TRBJ2-5, with D possibly TRBD1 on 5 matching bases. Germline V gene data show CDR1 as SGHNT and CDR2 as YYREEE (reference sequence). The CDR3 loop spans 15 amino acids. Between the trimmed V and J ends, which lost 0 bases and 4 bases, there was a span of 13 bases. The DNA of the CDR3 is TGTGCCAGCAGCTTGGCCAGGGAACGAGGAGAGACCCAGTACTTC. Its translation: CASSLARERGETQYF.

The chain employs TRBV6-1 and TRBJ1-2; TRBD1 is a possible D gene (5 bases). Looked up from germline, CDR1 is MNHNS and CDR2 is SASEGT. CDR3 length: 14 amino acids. V lost 6 bases and J 5 bases, leaving 16 bases between the germline ends. CDR3 bases: TGTGCCAGCAGCGCAGACAGCACTCTTTATGGCTACACCTTC. Translation: CASSADSTLYGYTF.

The V gene is TRBV29-1, the J gene TRBJ2-1; TRBD2 aligns across 7 bases. J was trimmed by 1 base and V by 4 bases; bases with no gene match: 4. Germline lookup yields CDR1 SQVTM and CDR2 ANQGSEA. CDR3 length: 14 residues. CDR3 DNA sequence: TGCAGCGTTGCGGCGGGAGCTTCCTACAATGAGCAGTTCTTC. It translates to CSVAAGASYNEQFF.

The gene calls are TRBV20-1 and TRBJ2-1; D gene ambiguous. V was pared by 4 bases and J by 8 bases, with 6 bases between. Per germline, CDR1 DFQATT and CDR2 SNEGSKA (reference sequence). This CDR3 spans 10 amino acids. The CDR3: CSANGYEQFF. CDR3 DNA: TGCAGTGCTAATGGATATGAGCAGTTCTTC.

A note on this clone: Different DNA sequences within this sample yield the same CDR3. The chain couples TRBV28 to TRBJ1-1; the match to TRBD1 covers 8 bases. The CDR3 sequence is 15 residues long. CDR1 is MDHEN, CDR2 SYDVKM, per germline. V was clipped by 5 bases and J by 1 base; unmatched bases: 6. The CDR3 is CASSPAGTGNTEAFF. The CDR3 DNA reads TGTGCCAGCAGTCCCGCGGGGACAGGGAACACTGAAGCTTTCTTT.

A single count supports this clone. The genes are TRBV2 and TRBJ2-5, with D hard to call. V was shortened by 3 bases and J by 7 bases, with 12 bases between the two germline ends. Germline V gene data show CDR1 as SNHLY and CDR2 as FYNNEI. The CDR3 contains 13 residues. CDR3 nucleotide sequence: TGTGCCAGCAGTGATTATCGGGTACCGACCCAGTACTTC. Amino acids: CASSDYRVPTQYF.

The chain joins TRBV20-1 to TRBJ2-1; no clear D. This CDR3 has 10 amino acids. The germline gives CDR1 DFQATT, CDR2 SNEGSKA (reference sequence). CDR3 nucleotide sequence: TGCAGGTCTGTAGGGAATGAGCAGTTCTTC. The encoded protein is CRSVGNEQFF.

The chain recombines TRBV7-3 with TRBJ2-6; D gene uncertain. CDR1 and CDR2 from the germline V gene are SGHTA and FQGTGA. With 1 base removed from V and 2 bases from J, the gap between germline ends came to 6 bases. The CDR3 length is 15 residues. Here the CDR3 DNA reads TGTGCCAGCAGCTTAAGAACTGCTGGGGCCAACGTCCTGACTTTC. Its protein product is CASSLRTAGANVLTF. Supplemented by reference TRBV7-3 and TRBJ2-6, the full variable domain reads GAGVSQTPSNKVTEKGKYVELRCDPISGHTALYWYRQSLGQGPEFLIYFQGTGAADDSGLPNDRFFAVRPEGSVSTLKIQRTERGDSAVYLCASSLRTAGANVLTFGAGSRLTVL.

The chain couples TRBV5-1 to TRBJ1-2, with D unclear. V lost 4 bases, J lost 7 bases, and 17 bases lay in between. Germline CDR1 SGHRS, CDR2 YFSETQ. The CDR3 runs to 14 residues. This CDR3 is CASSPSTAIGGYTF. The CDR3 DNA reads as TGCGCCAGCAGCCCGTCGACGGCAATCGGTGGCTACACCTTC.

This clone was observed a single time. The chain uses TRBV2 and TRBJ2-7; 7 positions agree with TRBD1. Trimming at V came to 7 bases and at J to 5 bases, leaving 8 bases not matched to a gene. This CDR3 is 13 amino acids long. Germline V gene data show CDR1 as SNHLY and CDR2 as FYNNEI. CDR3 in amino acids: CASNARGRDEQYF. The DNA of the CDR3 is TGTGCCAGCAACGCGAGGGGGCGAGACGAGCAGTACTTC.

This chain joins TRBV6-1 and TRBJ1-2; D perhaps matches TRBD1 (5 bases). CDR1 and CDR2 from the germline V gene are MNHNS and SASEGT. The CDR3 covers 13 residues. Trimming removed 10 bases from V and 4 bases from J, with 16 bases in between. CDR3 in amino acids: CATARGVLYGYTF. Written as DNA, the CDR3 is TGTGCCACTGCTCGGGGCGTCCTCTATGGCTACACCTTC.

The V call is TRBV5-1, the J call TRBJ2-3; D gene ambiguous. V dropped 10 bases and J dropped 2 bases, with 17 bases sitting between them. Germline CDR1 SGHRS, CDR2 YFSETQ. The CDR3 has 14 residues. The CDR3 here is CARLIERDTDTQYF. The CDR3 coding sequence is TGCGCCCGCCTGATCGAGCGTGACACAGATACGCAGTATTTT.

V usage is TRBV5-1 and J usage is TRBJ2-3; no clear D. The CDR3 totals 12 residues. Trimming stripped 3 bases from V and 15 bases from J, with 17 bases between. CDR1 SGHRS and CDR2 YFSETQ come from the germline V gene. Here the CDR3 reads CASSSERGAPYF. For the CDR3, the DNA is TGCGCCAGCAGCTCAGAGCGAGGTGCGCCCTATTTT.

This chain links TRBV4-1 with TRBJ2-3, with D perhaps matching TRBD1 (6 bases). CDR3 size: 15 residues. Germline V gives CDR1 MGHRA, CDR2 YSYEKL. The V gene lost 1 base and the J gene lost 5 bases, with 13 bases spanning the gap. The DNA for the CDR3 is TGCGCCAGCAGCCAAGGGGTGGGACACCGAGATACGCAGTATTTT. This codes for CASSQGVGHRDTQYF.

This chain joins TRBV7-3 and TRBJ2-6; D remains ambiguous. V lost 4 bases and J 4 bases, leaving 2 bases between the germline ends. CDR3 size: 12 residues. Germline CDR1 and CDR2: SGHTA and FQGTGA. The CDR3 DNA reads TGTGCCAGCAGCTCGGGGGCCAACGTCCTGACTTTC. Translated, it gives CASSSGANVLTF.

This sequence joins TRBV2 and TRBJ1-3; D call uncertain. The length of the CDR3 is 14 residues. Germline CDR1 and CDR2: SNHLY and FYNNEI. Trimming pared 8 bases from V and 0 bases from J, leaving 11 bases between. CDR3 in DNA: TGTGCCAGCGGAGGGTCGAGCTCTGGAAACACCATATATTTT. Encoded protein: CASGGSSSGNTIYF.

The V and J genes are TRBV27 and TRBJ2-3; D might be TRBD2 (6 bases). Germline CDR1 MNHEY, CDR2 SMNVEV (reference sequence). Trimming left V 5 bases short and J 2 bases short, with 20 bases between. The CDR3 covers 17 residues. In nucleotides, the CDR3 is TGTGCCAGCAGTCACCATGTGGCTAGCGTGAACACAGATACGCAGTATTTT. Protein: CASSHHVASVNTDTQYF.

The V gene is TRBV11-1, the J gene TRBJ1-6; 7 bases agree with TRBD1. Germline V gene data show CDR1 as SGHAT and CDR2 as FQDESV (reference sequence). The CDR3 loop spans 14 amino acids. The V and J ends lost 4 bases and 6 bases, in that order; junction bases with no gene match: 3. CDR3: CASSYRGINSPLHF. The CDR3 DNA is TGTGCCAGCAGCTACAGGGGTATTAATTCACCCCTCCACTTT.

This clone was seen only a few times. CDR3 residues: CASSVGVNSYNEQFF. For the CDR3, the DNA is TGTGCCAGCAGCGTAGGGGTCAACTCCTACAATGAGCAGTTCTTC. The V gene is TRBV9, the J gene TRBJ2-1; D gene unclear. V lost 0 bases, J lost 0 bases, and 7 bases lay in between. The CDR3 has 15 amino acids. Germline-derived CDR1 and CDR2 are SGDLS and YYNGEE. The whole variable domain, filled in from reference TRBV9 and TRBJ2-1, reads DSGVTQTPKHLITATGQRVTLRCSPRSGDLSVYWYQQSLDQGLQFLIQYYNGEERAKGNILERFSAQQFPDLHSELNLSSLELGDSALYFCASSVGVNSYNEQFFGPGTRLTVL.

The CDR3: CASSSTSGRAREQYF. Written as DNA, the CDR3 is TGTGCCAGCAGCTCCACTAGCGGGAGGGCCAGGGAGCAGTACTTC. The rearrangement joins TRBV5-4 to TRBJ2-7; 13 positions match TRBD2. The CDR3 runs to 15 residues. The germline gives CDR1 SGHNT, CDR2 YYREEE (reference sequence). With 3 bases clipped from V and 7 bases from J, the junction kept 7 bases outside the gene matches. The full variable domain, completed using reference TRBV5-4 and TRBJ2-7, is ETGVTQSPTHLIKTRGQQVTLRCSSQSGHNTVSWYQQALGQGPQFIFQYYREEENGRGNFPPRFSGLQFPNYSSELNVNALELDDSALYLCASSSTSGRAREQYFGPGTRLTVT.

This clone has only one observation. V and J are TRBV18 and TRBJ1-4; D call uncertain. The CDR3 is 14 amino acids. Trimming took off 3 bases at V and 5 bases at J, with 10 bases between the two ends. Per the germline V gene, CDR1 is KGHSH and CDR2 is LQKENI. The CDR3 DNA sequence: TGTGCCAGCTCACCGGACTTACAAAATGAAAAACTGTTTTTT. It codes for CASSPDLQNEKLFF. Filled out from reference TRBV18 and TRBJ1-4, the complete variable domain reads NAGVMQNPRHLVRRRGQEARLRCSPMKGHSHVYWYRQLPEEGLKFMVYLQKENIIDESGMPKERFSAEFPKEGPSILRIQQVVRGDSAAYFCASSPDLQNEKLFFGSGTQLSVL.

The chain combines TRBV7-8 with TRBJ1-2, with unresolved D. CDR1 SGHVS and CDR2 FQNEAQ come from the germline V gene. The CDR3 extends over 13 amino acids. V lost 5 bases to trimming and J lost 2 bases, with 9 bases between them. CDR3 DNA sequence: TGTGCCAGCAGCCTAACAGTGAACTATGGCTACACCTTC. Translated: CASSLTVNYGYTF. Looking up the rest from reference TRBV7-8 and TRBJ1-2 gives the full variable domain: GAGVSQSPRYKVAKRGQDVALRCDPISGHVSLFWYQQALGQGPEFLTYFQNEAQLDKSGLPSDRFFAERPEGSVSTLKIQRTQQEDSAVYLCASSLTVNYGYTFGSGTRLTVV.

The gene calls are TRBV19 and TRBJ2-7, with a weak D call TRBD1 (5 bases). V shed 4 bases and J shed 5 bases, with 12 bases lying between them. From germline, CDR1 is LNHDA and CDR2 SQIVND (reference sequence). This CDR3 spans 13 amino acids. The CDR3 here is CASSNSWTNEQYF. In DNA form, the CDR3 reads TGTGCCAGTAGTAACTCTTGGACAAACGAGCAGTACTTC.

The rearrangement links TRBV5-1 to TRBJ2-3; possible D gene TRBD2, 5 bases. Germline V lookup: CDR1 SGHRS, CDR2 YFSETQ. The CDR3 is made up of 16 amino acids. V lost 0 bases and J lost 0, with 11 bases in between. The CDR3 DNA sequence: TGCGCCAGCAGCTTGGGCGAGAGCGGTAGCACAGATACGCAGTATTTT. Translating it yields CASSLGESGSTDTQYF.

The V call is TRBV5-5, the J call TRBJ2-2; TRBD2 matches at 11 bases. V gave up 6 bases and J gave up 6 bases; unmatched junction bases: 7. The CDR3 is 15 amino acids. The germline CDR1 and CDR2 sequences are SGHKS and YYEKEE (reference sequence). This CDR3 is CASTPLAGGAGELFF. DNA of the CDR3: TGTGCCAGCACCCCTCTAGCGGGGGGAGCCGGGGAGCTGTTTTTT.

The sample holds one count of this clone. This chain links TRBV5-8 with TRBJ1-2; D uncertain. The ends were cut back, 4 bases at V and 0 bases at J, with 13 bases in the middle. Germline V gives CDR1 SGHTS, CDR2 YDEGEE. This CDR3 has 15 amino acids. Here the CDR3 reads CASSPGRKANYGYTF. As DNA, the CDR3 is TGTGCCAGCAGCCCAGGAAGGAAAGCTAACTATGGCTACACCTTC.

The chain uses TRBV18 and TRBJ2-3; D is unclear. The CDR3 has 11 residues. The germline V gene encodes CDR1 KGHSH and CDR2 LQKENI. Trimming pared 5 bases from V and 2 bases from J, leaving 2 bases between. CDR3 protein: CASSATDTQYF. CDR3 sequence (DNA): TGTGCCAGCTCAGCCACAGATACGCAGTATTTT.

This chain links TRBV7-2 with TRBJ2-5; a possible D gene is TRBD1 (5 bases). Germline assignment: CDR1 SGHTA and CDR2 FQGNSA. The CDR3 runs to 15 residues. Trimming shortened V by 0 bases and J by 2 bases, and 10 bases separated the two germline ends. The CDR3 loop reads CASSLALDSQETQYF. The CDR3 DNA is TGTGCCAGCAGCTTAGCCCTCGACAGTCAAGAGACCCAGTACTTC.